This T cell receptor beta chain was identified in a study of CD8 T cells in ankylosing spondylitis. Findings and caveats of the study: Within ankylosing spondylitis blood, a TCR beta motif made up of several highly homologous variants appeared to be characteristic.

TCRdb analysed the 5' RACE reads with MiXCR anew, one entry per CDR3 protein. The sample yields about 250,000 distinct CDR3 sequences, 24% seen once. To note about this clonotype: Its specificity is unknown.

Per germline, CDR1 DFQATT and CDR2 SNEGSKA (reference sequence). The CDR3 sequence is 14 residues long. With 0 bases removed from V and 5 bases from J, the gap between germline ends came to 13 bases. The rearrangement uses TRBV20-1 and TRBJ2-5; maybe TRBD2 (5 bases). The receptor's source is a male donor with ankylosing spondylitis or in good health (not recorded which). Specimen: blood, either unsorted or a sorted T cell fraction (not recorded which). The CDR3 loop is CSARDLAGGETQYF. The CDR3 DNA is TGCAGTGCTAGAGATTTGGCGGGCGGGGAGACCCAGTACTTC.